This is a list of T cell receptor beta chains from one sample in a study of cytomegalovirus exposure and HLA in healthy donors. Assay used: immunoSEQ multiplex PCR; TCRdb lists only in-frame clones, some missing. The listing contains approximately 76,000 clones. Sequencing used PBMCs. The receptors here all came from a man younger than 35 in good health and CMV-seropositive. CDR3s include the opening cysteine and the closing phenylalanine or tryptophan. A D gene is named only where the DNA matches it firmly.

D	J	V	DNA	CDR3
-	TRBJ2-6	TRBV27	TGTGCCAGCAAAGAGCAACTCTCTGGGGCCAACGTCCTGACTTTC	CASKEQLSGANVLTF
TRBD2	TRBJ2-3	TRBV4-2	TGTGCCAGCAGCCCAGCTAGCGGGGGGGCCACAGATACGCAGTATTTT	CASSPASGGATDTQYF
-	TRBJ2-3	TRBV9	TGTGCCAGCAGCGTAGACAGTCGCACAGATACGCAGTATTTT	CASSVDSRTDTQYF
-	TRBJ2-7	TRBV4-1	TGCGCCAGCAGCCCAGGGATTGCTCCAGAGCAGTACTTC	CASSPGIAPEQYF
TRBD1	TRBJ1-1	TRBV5-1	TGCGCCAGCAGCTCTAAACAGGGGGCAGACACTGAAGCTTTCTTT	CASSSKQGADTEAFF
TRBD2	TRBJ2-7	TRBV6-6	TGTGCCAGCAGCCAGGGACTAGCGGGTGCCTACGAGCAGTACTTC	CASSQGLAGAYEQYF
TRBD1	TRBJ1-1	TRBV28	TGTGCCAGCAGTTCTTCCGGGACAGGGTTTCATGAAGCTTTCTTT	CASSSSGTGFHEAFF
-	TRBJ2-7	TRBV6-5	TGTGCCAGCAGTTACGCTGGAGACCTAGACGAGCAGTACTTC	CASSYAGDLDEQYF
-	TRBJ1-2	TRBV10-3	TGTGCCATCAGTGAGTGGGGGGAGGATGGCTACACCTTC	CAISEWGEDGYTF
-	TRBJ2-3	TRBV11-2	TGTGCCAGCAGCCTACGAGGCGCTTCCTTGGCGGATACGCAGTATTTT	CASSLRGASLADTQYF
-	TRBJ1-1	TRBV6-1	TGTGCCAGCAGTGAATGGGGCTTTAACACTGAAGCTTTCTTT	CASSEWGFNTEAFF
-	TRBJ2-2	TRBV7-9	TGTGCCAGCAGCTTAGGTCAGGCGAACACCGGGGAGCTGTTTTTT	CASSLGQANTGELFF
-	TRBJ2-7	TRBV10-3	TGTGCCATCAGTTGGCGAGCAGGCAGCTCCTACGAGCAGTACTTC	CAISWRAGSSYEQYF